This T cell receptor (beta chain) was recorded in a study of post-analysis software for immune sequencing data. Study-level points and caveats: Versus controls, multiple sclerosis patients showed significantly lower diversity (normalized Chao1). Five or six TRBV segments were significantly more frequent in patients than in controls. TRBV5-6, TRBV5-1 and TRBV20-1 were among these segments.

Carried by the TCR beta cDNA libraries were unique molecular identifiers. Around 500,000 cDNA molecules were obtained from about 0.98 to 11 million T cells. TCRdb called the PCR reads again in MiXCR, with one record for every CDR3 protein. The table lists 350,000 to 450,000 distinct CDR3 sequences, over 30% of them singletons. The germline V gene has CDR1 SGHRS and CDR2 YFSETQ. V dropped 5 bases and J dropped 3; count of bases not matched to a gene: 12. The CDR3 consists of 16 residues. This clonotype was detected only a few times. Antigen unknown. The specimen sequenced was blood. This chain connects TRBV5-1 to TRBJ2-5, with TRBD2 identical over 8 bases. The source of this sequence is a girl between 2 and 10 years old with multiple sclerosis. CDR3 bases: TGCGCCAGCAGTATCCCCTCGGCGGGGGGAAAAGAGACCCAGTACTTC. Its translation: CASSIPSAGGKETQYF.